The rows below give T cell receptor beta chains drawn from one sample of a study of OX40 agonist ivuxolimab in advanced cancers. TCRdb's table, derived via immunoSEQ multiplex PCR, lists solely in-frame clones and lacks some. The sample has under 75,000 clones, approximately 86% seen once. Sequenced material: CD4+ or CD8+ T cells sorted from blood, taken in a trial of the OX40 agonist ivuxolimab. The source is an adult with an advanced solid tumor such as melanoma, head and neck, liver or kidney cancer. CDR3s include the opening cysteine and the closing phenylalanine or tryptophan. The D gene is left open where the match is weak. Clone size, where shown, is once, few, many, or a class for clones that have expanded.

clone size,D gene,J gene,V gene,CDR3 protein,CDR3 DNA
once,TRBD1,TRBJ1-3,TRBV6-6,CASSYGQGRNTIYF,TGTGCCAGCAGTTACGGACAGGGTCGTAACACCATATATTTT
few,NA,TRBJ1-5,TRBV2,CASSASPENQPQHF,TGTGCCAGCAGCGCCTCTCCAGAGAATCAGCCCCAGCATTTT
NA,NA,TRBJ2-6,TRBV7-2,CASRLDSSGANVLTF,TGTGCCAGCAGGCTCGACAGCTCTGGGGCCAACGTCCTGACTTTC
NA,TRBD2,TRBJ2-3,TRBV7-2,CASSLNGATSGTDTQYF,TGTGCCAGCAGCTTAAACGGTGCGACTAGCGGCACAGATACGCAGTATTTT
once,TRBD2,TRBJ2-3,TRBV18,CASSLILAADTDTQYF,TGTGCCAGCTCACTGATACTAGCGGCTGACACAGATACGCAGTATTTT
NA,TRBD1,TRBJ1-6,TRBV6-5,CASTPGTGSSPLHF,TGTGCCAGCACCCCCGGGACAGGGAGTTCACCCCTCCACTTT
NA,TRBD1,TRBJ1-2,TRBV30,CAWAQGTGHGYTF,TGTGCCTGGGCACAGGGGACAGGGCATGGCTACACCTTC
NA,TRBD2,TRBJ2-2,TRBV11-2,CASSLNSGGNTGELFF,TGTGCCAGCAGCTTAAATTCGGGAGGGAACACCGGGGAGCTGTTTTTT
NA,NA,TRBJ2-5,TRBV7-8,CASSPRGMRETQYF,TGTGCCAGCAGCCCTCGGGGGATGCGAGAGACCCAGTACTTC
once,NA,TRBJ2-2,TRBV6-6,CASSYGGGTGELFF,TGTGCCAGCAGTTACGGGGGAGGCACCGGGGAGCTGTTTTTT
NA,TRBD1,TRBJ2-1,TRBV27,CASSQMATGGDEQFF,TGTGCCAGCAGCCAAATGGCGACAGGGGGCGATGAGCAGTTCTTC
NA,NA,TRBJ1-1,TRBV10-3,CAIRGDILNTEAFF,TGTGCCATCAGAGGGGACATCCTGAACACTGAAGCTTTCTTT
NA,NA,TRBJ1-4,TRBV5-1,CASSSLVDEKLFF,TGCGCCAGCAGCTCCCTAGTCGATGAAAAACTGTTTTTT
NA,NA,TRBJ2-7,TRBV5-1,CASSVQQGYEQYF,TGCGCCAGCAGCGTCCAGCAGGGATACGAGCAGTACTTC
NA,NA,TRBJ1-3,TRBV5-1,CASSLEATRGGNTIYF,TGCGCCAGCAGCTTGGAGGCCACGAGAGGTGGAAACACCATATATTTT
NA,TRBD2,TRBJ2-5,TRBV7-2,CASSRSSGGRQETQYF,TGTGCCAGCAGCCGATCTAGCGGGGGGCGACAAGAGACCCAGTACTTC
NA,NA,TRBJ2-1,TRBV28,CASSFNLNEQFF,TGTGCCAGCAGTTTCAATTTGAATGAGCAGTTCTTC
NA,NA,TRBJ2-4,TRBV11-2,CASSRAGAKNIQYF,TGTGCCAGCAGTCGGGCGGGGGCCAAAAACATTCAGTACTTC
NA,NA,TRBJ2-5,TRBV4-3,CASSQVGLGQETQYF,TGCGCCAGCAGCCAAGTAGGGCTTGGGCAAGAGACCCAGTACTTC
NA,NA,TRBJ2-7,TRBV7-9,CASSRMGSTGEEQYF,TGTGCCAGCAGCCGCATGGGGTCGACTGGTGAGGAGCAGTACTTC
NA,NA,TRBJ1-1,TRBV19,CASSNRATEAFF,TGTGCCAGTAGCAACAGGGCCACTGAAGCTTTCTTT
NA,TRBD2,TRBJ2-7,TRBV5-1,CASSLPTLAGADEQYF,TGCGCCAGCAGCTTGCCAACACTAGCGGGGGCCGACGAGCAGTACTTC
NA,NA,TRBJ1-4,TRBV7-2,CASSLRVEEKLFF,TGTGCCAGCAGCTTAAGGGTCGAGGAAAAACTGTTTTTT
NA,NA,TRBJ1-5,TRBV2,CASTQEGGRRSNQPQHF,TGTGCCAGCACCCAAGAGGGGGGGCGGAGAAGCAATCAGCCCCAGCATTTT
NA,TRBD1,TRBJ2-2,TRBV5-5,CASSSPGTGGFGELFF,TGTGCCAGCAGTTCGCCCGGGACAGGGGGCTTCGGGGAGCTGTTTTTT
few,NA,TRBJ2-4,TRBV7-8,CASSSKPGPVENIQYF,TGTGCCAGCAGCTCCAAACCGGGACCTGTGGAAAACATTCAGTACTTC
NA,NA,TRBJ1-1,TRBV30,CAWSLRGAVTEAFF,TGTGCCTGGAGTCTCAGGGGCGCAGTAACTGAAGCTTTCTTT
NA,TRBD1,TRBJ1-5,TRBV2,CASIPDRAFGNQPQHF,TGTGCCAGCATACCGGACAGGGCGTTTGGCAATCAGCCCCAGCATTTT
medium-sized,NA,TRBJ1-2,TRBV5-5,CASSYPGRNYGYTF,TGTGCCAGCAGCTACCCGGGGCGCAACTATGGCTACACCTTC
once,NA,TRBJ2-2,TRBV7-3,CASSFRGHPNTGELFF,TGTGCCAGCAGCTTCAGAGGACACCCGAACACCGGGGAGCTGTTTTTT
NA,NA,TRBJ2-7,TRBV9,CASSPRRAPYEQYF,TGTGCCAGCAGCCCCCGCAGGGCCCCCTACGAGCAGTACTTC
NA,TRBD1,TRBJ2-3,TRBV29-1,CSVGQGADTQYF,TGCAGCGTGGGACAGGGGGCCGATACGCAGTATTTT
NA,NA,TRBJ2-6,TRBV28,CASSLSEVSGANVLTF,TGTGCCAGCAGTTTATCAGAGGTCTCTGGGGCCAACGTCCTGACTTTC
NA,TRBD1,TRBJ2-1,TRBV7-3,CASSMQPGQGNEQFF,TGTGCCAGCAGCATGCAACCGGGACAGGGCAATGAGCAGTTCTTC
NA,TRBD1,TRBJ1-6,TRBV18,CASSGQGSGNSPLHF,TGTGCCAGCTCGGGACAGGGGAGTGGGAATTCACCCCTCCACTTT
NA,TRBD1,TRBJ1-2,TRBV7-2,CASSYDRGFYGYTF,TGTGCCAGCAGCTACGACAGGGGATTCTATGGCTACACCTTC
NA,NA,TRBJ2-6,TRBV29-1,CSVVGGANVLTF,TGCAGCGTGGTCGGGGGGGCCAACGTCCTGACTTTC